A selection of T cell receptor beta chains follows, all from one sample in a study of Ad26.COV2.S vaccination and SARS-CoV-2 variants. This table comes from immunoSEQ multiplex PCR, and its TCRdb copy is limited to in-frame clones, with some not included. The table includes about 94,000 clones, approximately 86% detected once. Material: peripheral blood, obtained after recovery from COVID-19. The origin of the receptors is a human donor who had recovered from COVID-19. CDR3s include the opening cysteine and the closing phenylalanine or tryptophan. The order of the fields is V gene, D gene, clone size, J gene, CDR3 protein, CDR3 DNA. D genes are given only for firm matches. Only part of the rows carry a size: once, few, many, or a class if the clone is expanded.

v_call: TRBV5-1
d_call: TRBD2
clone_size: NA
j_call: TRBJ2-3
cdr3_aa: CASSLSPAGSGADTQYF
cdr3_nt: TGCGCCAGCAGCTTGTCCCCAGCGGGGAGTGGTGCAGATACGCAGTATTTT

v_call: TRBV4-2
d_call: TRBD2
clone_size: NA
j_call: TRBJ2-7
cdr3_aa: CASSHGTSRTYEQYF
cdr3_nt: TGTGCCAGCAGCCACGGGACTAGCAGAACCTACGAGCAGTACTTC

v_call: TRBV19
d_call: TRBD2
clone_size: NA
j_call: TRBJ2-5
cdr3_aa: CASSMGFGGAIETQYF
cdr3_nt: TGTGCCAGTAGTATGGGGTTCGGGGGGGCGATAGAGACCCAGTACTTC

v_call: TRBV6-6
d_call: TRBD1
clone_size: NA
j_call: TRBJ2-7
cdr3_aa: CASSPGQREQYF
cdr3_nt: TGTGCCAGCAGTCCGGGACAGAGAGAGCAGTACTTC

v_call: TRBV9
d_call: NA
clone_size: NA
j_call: TRBJ1-2
cdr3_aa: CASSVVSGLGYTF
cdr3_nt: TGTGCCAGCAGCGTAGTATCAGGGCTTGGCTACACCTTC

v_call: TRBV6-1
d_call: NA
clone_size: NA
j_call: TRBJ1-5
cdr3_aa: CASSEALGGGGGNQPQHF
cdr3_nt: TGTGCCAGCAGTGAAGCGTTGGGGGGGGGCGGCGGCAATCAGCCCCAGCATTTT

v_call: TRBV12-5
d_call: NA
clone_size: NA
j_call: TRBJ1-5
cdr3_aa: CASGTRPNQPQHF
cdr3_nt: TGTGCTAGTGGTACAAGGCCCAATCAGCCCCAGCATTTT

v_call: TRBV7-7
d_call: TRBD2
clone_size: NA
j_call: TRBJ2-1
cdr3_aa: CASSPALAGGYNEQFF
cdr3_nt: TGTGCCAGCAGCCCCGCCCTAGCGGGTGGCTACAATGAGCAGTTCTTC

v_call: TRBV9
d_call: NA
clone_size: NA
j_call: TRBJ2-7
cdr3_aa: CASSVGVGGYEQYF
cdr3_nt: TGTGCCAGCAGCGTAGGGGTTGGGGGGTACGAGCAGTACTTC

v_call: TRBV28
d_call: TRBD1
clone_size: few
j_call: TRBJ2-1
cdr3_aa: CASRDRGWGEQFF
cdr3_nt: TGTGCCAGCCGGGACAGGGGTTGGGGTGAGCAGTTCTTC

v_call: TRBV6-6
d_call: TRBD2
clone_size: few
j_call: TRBJ2-7
cdr3_aa: CASSHGGSTYEQYF
cdr3_nt: TGTGCCAGCAGCCACGGGGGGTCCACCTACGAGCAGTACTTC

v_call: TRBV5-5
d_call: TRBD1
clone_size: NA
j_call: TRBJ1-5
cdr3_aa: CASSLTGASNQPQHF
cdr3_nt: TGTGCCAGCAGCTTGACAGGGGCTAGCAATCAGCCCCAGCATTTT

v_call: TRBV14
d_call: NA
clone_size: once
j_call: TRBJ2-1
cdr3_aa: CASSPYVGAGNEQFF
cdr3_nt: TGTGCCAGCAGCCCGTACGTGGGGGCGGGCAATGAGCAGTTCTTC